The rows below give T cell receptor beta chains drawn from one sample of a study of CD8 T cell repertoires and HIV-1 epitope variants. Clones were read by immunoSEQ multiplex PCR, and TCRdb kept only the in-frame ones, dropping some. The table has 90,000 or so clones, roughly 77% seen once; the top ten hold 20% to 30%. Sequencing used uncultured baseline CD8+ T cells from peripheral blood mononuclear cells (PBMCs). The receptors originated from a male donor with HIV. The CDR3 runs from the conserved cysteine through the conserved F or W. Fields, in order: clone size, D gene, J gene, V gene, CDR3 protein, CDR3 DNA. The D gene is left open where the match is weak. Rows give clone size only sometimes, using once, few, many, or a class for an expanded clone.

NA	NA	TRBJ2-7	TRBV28	CASSLWTTSYEQYF	TGTGCCAGCAGCCTTTGGACTACTTCCTACGAGCAGTACTTC
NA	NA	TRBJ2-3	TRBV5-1	CASRVQPSTDTQYF	TGCGCCAGCAGGGTACAGCCTAGCACAGATACGCAGTATTTT
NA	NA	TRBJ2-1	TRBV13	CASSLGSNTEFF	TGTGCCAGCAGCCTGGGGTCCAACACGGAGTTCTTC
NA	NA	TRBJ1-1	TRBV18	CASSPLLNTEAFF	TGTGCCAGCTCGCCACTACTGAACACTGAAGCTTTCTTT
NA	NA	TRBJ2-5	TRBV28	CASSLSPGEESQYF	TGTGCCAGCAGTTTATCGCCCGGGGAAGAGTCCCAGTACTTC
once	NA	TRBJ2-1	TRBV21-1	CASSKGGGSSYNEQFF	TGTGCCAGCAGCAAAGGGGGCGGGAGCTCCTACAATGAGCAGTTCTTC
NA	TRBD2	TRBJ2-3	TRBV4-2	CASSQAGGVTDTQYF	TGTGCCAGCAGCCAAGCGGGAGGGGTAACAGATACGCAGTATTTT
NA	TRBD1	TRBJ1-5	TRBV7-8	CASSLRDRVGQPQHF	TGTGCCAGCAGCTTAAGGGACAGGGTTGGGCAGCCCCAGCATTTT
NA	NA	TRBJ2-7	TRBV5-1	CASSPWTEFYEQYF	TGCGCCAGCAGCCCCTGGACCGAGTTCTACGAGCAGTACTTC
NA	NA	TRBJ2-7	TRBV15	CATGSDGYEQYF	TGTGCCACCGGCTCGGACGGCTACGAGCAGTACTTC
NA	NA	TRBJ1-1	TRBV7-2	CASSLQGLNTEAFF	TGTGCCAGCAGCTTACAGGGCCTGAACACTGAAGCTTTCTTT
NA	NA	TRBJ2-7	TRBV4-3	CASSQGGGRSYEQYF	TGCGCCAGCAGCCAAGGGGGCGGGCGGTCCTACGAGCAGTACTTC
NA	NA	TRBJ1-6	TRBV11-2	CASSPGGNSPLHF	TGTGCCAGCAGCCCTGGGGGAAATTCACCCCTCCACTTT
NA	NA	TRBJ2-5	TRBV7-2	CASSPQGGPQETQYF	TGTGCCAGCAGCCCGCAGGGGGGGCCTCAAGAGACCCAGTACTTC
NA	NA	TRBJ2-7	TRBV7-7	CASSLRAGEQYF	TGTGCCAGCAGCTTACGAGCGGGCGAGCAGTACTTC
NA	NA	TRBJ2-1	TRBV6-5	CASRRALNSYNEQFF	TGTGCCAGCAGGCGGGCTTTGAACTCCTACAATGAGCAGTTCTTC
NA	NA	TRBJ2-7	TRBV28	CASSAWDHSYEQYF	TGTGCCAGCAGTGCGTGGGACCATTCCTACGAGCAGTACTTC
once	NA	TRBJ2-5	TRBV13	CASSFGQRGETQYF	TGTGCCAGCAGCTTCGGACAGCGAGGGGAGACCCAGTACTTC